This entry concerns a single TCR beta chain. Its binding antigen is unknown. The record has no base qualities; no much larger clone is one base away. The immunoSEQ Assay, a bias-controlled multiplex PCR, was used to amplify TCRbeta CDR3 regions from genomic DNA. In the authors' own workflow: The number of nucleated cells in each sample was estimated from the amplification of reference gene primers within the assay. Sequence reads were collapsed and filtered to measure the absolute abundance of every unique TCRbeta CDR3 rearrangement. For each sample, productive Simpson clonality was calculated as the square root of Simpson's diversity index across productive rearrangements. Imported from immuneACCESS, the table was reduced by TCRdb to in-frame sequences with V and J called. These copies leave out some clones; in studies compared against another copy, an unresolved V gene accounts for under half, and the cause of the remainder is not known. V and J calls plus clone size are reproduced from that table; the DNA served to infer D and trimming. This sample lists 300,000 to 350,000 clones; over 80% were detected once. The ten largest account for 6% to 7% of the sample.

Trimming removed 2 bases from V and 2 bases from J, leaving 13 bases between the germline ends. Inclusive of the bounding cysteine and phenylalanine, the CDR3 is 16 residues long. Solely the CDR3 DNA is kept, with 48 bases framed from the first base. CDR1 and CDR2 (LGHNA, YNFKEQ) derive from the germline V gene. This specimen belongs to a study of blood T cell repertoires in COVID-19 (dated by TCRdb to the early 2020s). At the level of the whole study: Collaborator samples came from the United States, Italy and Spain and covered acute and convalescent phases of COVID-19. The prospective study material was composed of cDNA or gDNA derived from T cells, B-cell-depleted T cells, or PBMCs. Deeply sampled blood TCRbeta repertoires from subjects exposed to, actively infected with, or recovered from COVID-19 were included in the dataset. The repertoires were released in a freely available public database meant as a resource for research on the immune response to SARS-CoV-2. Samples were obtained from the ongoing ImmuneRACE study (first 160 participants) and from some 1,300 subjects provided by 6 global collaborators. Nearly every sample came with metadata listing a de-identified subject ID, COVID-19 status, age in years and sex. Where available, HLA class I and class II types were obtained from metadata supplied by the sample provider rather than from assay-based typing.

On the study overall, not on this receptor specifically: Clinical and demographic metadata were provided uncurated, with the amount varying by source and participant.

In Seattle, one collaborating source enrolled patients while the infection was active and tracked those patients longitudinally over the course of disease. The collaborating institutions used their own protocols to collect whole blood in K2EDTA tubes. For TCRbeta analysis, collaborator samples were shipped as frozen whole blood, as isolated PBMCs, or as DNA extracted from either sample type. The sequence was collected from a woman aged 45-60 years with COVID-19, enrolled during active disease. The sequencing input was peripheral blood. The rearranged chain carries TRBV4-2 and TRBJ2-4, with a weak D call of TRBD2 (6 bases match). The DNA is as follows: TGTGCCAGCAGCCAAACATCCGCGGGAACCAAAAACATTCAGTACTTC. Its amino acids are CASSQTSAGTKNIQYF.